The following is a T cell receptor (beta chain) sequence with its context. This clone has a single count. Which antigen it targets is not known. No clone much larger than this one lies a single base away; base qualities are absent. Library preparation was by the immunoSEQ multiplex PCR assay. The clones in this table, taken by TCRdb from immuneACCESS, are in-frame only. Not every clone is retained; where verified, under half of the shortfall comes from an unresolved V gene, and the cause of the rest is unknown. The sample records around 75,000 clones, around 94% of which are singletons. The leading ten clones occupy 5.8% of the sample. The sample belongs to a study of control samples from healthy donors and cancer patients (dated by TCRdb to between 2020 and 2021). Taken from the germline V gene, the CDR1 and CDR2 loops are MDHEN and SYDVKM. The CDR3 runs 19 amino acids, cysteine and phenylalanine included. This entry keeps only the CDR3 DNA: 57 bases, framed from base 1. V is pared back by 2 bases and J by 0 bases, with 22 bases lying between the germline termini.

The sequence joins TRBV28 to TRBJ1-1, with TRBD1 as a weak D call on 6 bases. Sequenced sample: blood. The TCR comes from a woman aged 60-75 years in good health. The CDR3 is CASSLGSPARGRMNTEAFF. The bases read TGTGCCAGCAGTTTAGGATCCCCCGCCAGGGGTCGGATGAACACTGAAGCTTTCTTT.